This TCR beta chain was observed in a study of T cell responses to AZD1222 COVID-19 vaccine. Libraries were prepared by immunoSEQ multiplex PCR; TCRdb keeps only in-frame clonotypes and omits some of them. The sample includes approximately 190,000 clones, approximately 90% of them seen just once. Looked up from germline, CDR1 is MRHNA and CDR2 is SNTAGT. The CDR3 has 16 amino acids. V lost 1 base and J 0 bases, leaving 10 bases between the germline ends. This chain connects TRBV6-4 to TRBJ2-1, with unresolved D. Sequences were derived from peripheral blood, sampled on day 0 of AZD1222 vaccination. The source of this sequence is an adult in good health. CDR3 sequence (DNA): TGTGCCAGCAGTGACTTCAGCGTTAGCTCCTACAATGAGCAGTTCTTC. Translated, it gives CASSDFSVSSYNEQFF.